This T cell receptor (beta chain) came from a study of blood T cell repertoires in COVID-19. Study details: Acute-phase and convalescent COVID-19 samples originated in the United States, Italy and Spain.

Cohorts were assigned according to the clinical history that participants reported. Germline-derived CDR1 and CDR2 are ENHRY and SYGVKD. The CDR3 extends over 13 amino acids. In the source study's methods: How many nucleated cells were present was estimated from reference gene primer amplification. TCRdb's table, derived via immunoSEQ multiplex PCR, lists solely in-frame clones and lacks some. V, J and clone size reflect that table, while D and trimming were determined from the DNA. Here the sample spans roughly 300,000 clones, about 86% being singletons. The source of this sequence is a woman between 40 and 50 years old with acute COVID-19. Sequenced input: PBMCs or T cells enriched from blood (not recorded which). The gene calls are TRBV10-3 and TRBJ2-1; 9 nucleotides line up with TRBD1. The CDR3 nucleotides read TGTGCAATTGGGGGACAGGGTTACAATGAGCAGTTCTTC. Translation gives CAIGGQGYNEQFF.